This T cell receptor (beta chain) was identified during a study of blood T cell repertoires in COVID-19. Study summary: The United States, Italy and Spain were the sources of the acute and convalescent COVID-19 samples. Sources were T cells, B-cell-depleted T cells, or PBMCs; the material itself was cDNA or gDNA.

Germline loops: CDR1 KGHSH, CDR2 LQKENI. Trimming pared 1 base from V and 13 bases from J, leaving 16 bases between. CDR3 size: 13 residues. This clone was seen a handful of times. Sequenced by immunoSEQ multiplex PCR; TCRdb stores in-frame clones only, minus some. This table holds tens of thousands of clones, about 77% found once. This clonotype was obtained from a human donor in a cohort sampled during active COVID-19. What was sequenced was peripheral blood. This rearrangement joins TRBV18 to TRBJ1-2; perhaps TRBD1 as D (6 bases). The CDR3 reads CASSPRGQEAITF. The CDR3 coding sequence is TGTGCCAGCTCACCACGGGGACAAGAAGCTATCACCTTC. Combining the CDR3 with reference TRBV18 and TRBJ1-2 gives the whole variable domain NAGVMQNPRHLVRRRGQEARLRCSPMKGHSHVYWYRQLPEEGLKFMVYLQKENIIDESGMPKERFSAEFPKEGPSILRIQQVVRGDSAAYFCASSPRGQEAITFGSGTRLTVV.